The source of this TCR beta chain is a study of blood T cell repertoires in COVID-19. Looking at the study overall: PBMCs, B-cell-depleted T cells, or T cells provided the cDNA or gDNA that made up the material.

While infection was still active, Seattle patients were enrolled and then followed longitudinally. Per the study methods: Counts of nucleated cells, estimated from reference gene primer amplification, were obtained. Profiled with immunoSEQ multiplex PCR; TCRdb holds only in-frame clones, not every one. V and J calls and clone size follow that table, whereas D and trimming were derived from the DNA. The sample holds about 250,000 clones, approximately 86% seen once. V was clipped by 6 bases and J by 2 bases; unmatched bases: 13. The CDR3 runs to 18 residues. Germline V gives CDR1 MNHEY, CDR2 SMNVEV (reference sequence).

The source material was peripheral blood. The V gene is TRBV27, the J gene TRBJ2-7, with 13 bases aligning to TRBD2. The receptor comes from a human donor with COVID-19, enrolled during active disease. The donor label of this sample is uncertain. The CDR3: CASSRRGLAGPTTYEQYF. The DNA for the CDR3 is TGTGCCAGCAGCCGAAGGGGACTAGCGGGACCAACTACCTACGAGCAGTACTTC.